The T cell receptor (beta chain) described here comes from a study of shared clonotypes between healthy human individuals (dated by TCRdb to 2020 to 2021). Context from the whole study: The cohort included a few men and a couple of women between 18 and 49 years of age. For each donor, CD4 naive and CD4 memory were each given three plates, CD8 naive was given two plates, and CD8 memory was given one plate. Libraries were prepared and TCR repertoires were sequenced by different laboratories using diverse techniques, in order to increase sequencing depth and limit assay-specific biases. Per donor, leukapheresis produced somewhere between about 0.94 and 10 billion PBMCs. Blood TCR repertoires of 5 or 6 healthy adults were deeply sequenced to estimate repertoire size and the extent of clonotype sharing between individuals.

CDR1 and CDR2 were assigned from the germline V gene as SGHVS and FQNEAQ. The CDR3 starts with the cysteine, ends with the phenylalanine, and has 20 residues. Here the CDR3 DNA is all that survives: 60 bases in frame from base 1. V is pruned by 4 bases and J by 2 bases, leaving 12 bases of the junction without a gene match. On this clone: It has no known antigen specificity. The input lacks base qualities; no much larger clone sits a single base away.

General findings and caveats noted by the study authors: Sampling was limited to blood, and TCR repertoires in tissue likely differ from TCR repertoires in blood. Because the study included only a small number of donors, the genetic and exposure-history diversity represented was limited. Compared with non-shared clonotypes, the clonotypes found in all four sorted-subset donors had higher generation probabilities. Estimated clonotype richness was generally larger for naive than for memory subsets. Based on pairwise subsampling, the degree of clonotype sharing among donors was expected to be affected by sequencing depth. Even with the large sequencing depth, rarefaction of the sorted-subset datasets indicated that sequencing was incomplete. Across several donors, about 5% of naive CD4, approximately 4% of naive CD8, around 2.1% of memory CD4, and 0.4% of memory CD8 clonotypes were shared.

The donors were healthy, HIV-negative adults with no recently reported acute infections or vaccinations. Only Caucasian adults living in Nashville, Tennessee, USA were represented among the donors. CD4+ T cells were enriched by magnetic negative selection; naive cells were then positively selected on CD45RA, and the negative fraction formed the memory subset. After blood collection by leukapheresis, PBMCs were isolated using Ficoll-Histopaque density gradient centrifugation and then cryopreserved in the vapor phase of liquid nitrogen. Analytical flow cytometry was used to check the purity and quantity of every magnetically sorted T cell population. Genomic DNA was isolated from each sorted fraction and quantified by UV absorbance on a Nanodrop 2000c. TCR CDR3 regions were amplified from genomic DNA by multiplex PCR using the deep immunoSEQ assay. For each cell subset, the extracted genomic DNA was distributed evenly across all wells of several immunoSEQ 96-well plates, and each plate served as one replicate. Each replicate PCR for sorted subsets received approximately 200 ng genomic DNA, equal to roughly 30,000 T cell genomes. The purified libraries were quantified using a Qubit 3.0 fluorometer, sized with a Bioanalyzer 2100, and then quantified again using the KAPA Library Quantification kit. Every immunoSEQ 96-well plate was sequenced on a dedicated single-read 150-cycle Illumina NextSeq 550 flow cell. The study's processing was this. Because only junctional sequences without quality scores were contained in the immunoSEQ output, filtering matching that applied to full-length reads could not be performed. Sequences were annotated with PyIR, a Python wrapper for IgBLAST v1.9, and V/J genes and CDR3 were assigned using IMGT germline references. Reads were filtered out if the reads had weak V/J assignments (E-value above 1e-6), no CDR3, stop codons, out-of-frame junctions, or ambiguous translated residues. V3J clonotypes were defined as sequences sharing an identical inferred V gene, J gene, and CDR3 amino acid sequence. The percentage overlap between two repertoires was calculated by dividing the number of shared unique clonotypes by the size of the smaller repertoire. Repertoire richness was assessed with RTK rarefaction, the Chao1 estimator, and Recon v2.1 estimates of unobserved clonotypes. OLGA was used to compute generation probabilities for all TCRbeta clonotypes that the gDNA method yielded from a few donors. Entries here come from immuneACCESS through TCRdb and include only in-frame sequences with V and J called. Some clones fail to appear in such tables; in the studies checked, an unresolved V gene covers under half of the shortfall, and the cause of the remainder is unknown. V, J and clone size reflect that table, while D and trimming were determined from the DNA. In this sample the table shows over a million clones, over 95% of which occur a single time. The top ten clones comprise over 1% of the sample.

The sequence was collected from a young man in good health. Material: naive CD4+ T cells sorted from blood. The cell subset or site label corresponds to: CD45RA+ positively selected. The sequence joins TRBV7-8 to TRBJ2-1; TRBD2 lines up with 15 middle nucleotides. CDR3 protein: CASSSPRTSGRAKTYNEQFF. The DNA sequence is TGTGCCAGCAGCTCCCCTCGGACTAGCGGGAGGGCCAAGACCTACAATGAGCAGTTCTTC.